A single sample is the source of the 25 T cell receptor beta chains below, sequenced in a study of Ad26.COV2.S vaccination and SARS-CoV-2 variants. The treatment was: roughly 19 received Ad26.COV2.S at low or high dose, single or two shots; roughly five received placebo; per-sample allocation not given. Day 63 following the first vaccine or placebo injection was when the samples were taken. Method: immunoSEQ multiplex PCR; TCRdb's copy keeps in-frame clones and lacks some. The sample includes 300,000 to 350,000 clones, around 90% of them seen just once. The sample in question was peripheral blood, obtained in a trial of Ad26.COV2.S vaccine versus placebo. Receptor source: a person between 18 and 65 years old who received the Ad26.COV2.S COVID-19 vaccine or a placebo.

The chain couples TRBV3-1 (or the pseudogene TRBV3-2) to TRBJ1-1; D gene uncertain. The CDR3 sequence is 13 residues long. Trimming cost V 1 base and J 4 bases, with 7 bases left between them. Germline CDR1 is LGHDT and CDR2 is YNNKEL (reference sequence). CDR3 nucleotides: TGTGCCAGCAGCCAAGGGAGAGGCACTGAAGCTTTCTTT. Protein product: CASSQGRGTEAFF.

V is TRBV11-2 and J is TRBJ2-7, with 11 bases identical to TRBD2. Germline CDR1 is SGHAT and CDR2 is FQNNGV. J lost 6 bases, V lost 5 bases, and 3 bases had no gene match. This CDR3 spans 13 amino acids. In nucleotides, the CDR3 is TGTGCCAGCAGCACTAGCGGGAGTGGCGAGCAGTACGTC. Encoded protein: CASSTSGSGEQYV.

This clone was detected a few times. The chain couples TRBV7-9 to TRBJ1-2; 8 bases fit TRBD1. After removal of 7 bases from V and 2 bases from J, the junction contained 9 bases not matched to a gene. The CDR3 extends over 15 amino acids. CDR1 is SEHNR, CDR2 FQNEAQ, per germline (reference sequence). The CDR3 DNA sequence: TGTGCCAGCACTTCGGCCCGGACAGGGAACTATGGCTACACCTTC. Amino acids: CASTSARTGNYGYTF. Complete variable domain (other parts from reference TRBV7-9 and TRBJ1-2): DTGVSQNPRHKITKRGQNVTFRCDPISEHNRLYWYRQTLGQGPEFLTYFQNEAQLEKSRLLSDRFSAERPKGSFSTLEIQRTEQGDSAMYLCASTSARTGNYGYTFGSGTRLTVV.

This chain joins TRBV6-2 or TRBV6-3 and TRBJ2-7; a weak D match, TRBD1 (6 bases). Germline CDR1 and CDR2: MNHEY and SVGEGT. The CDR3 is 13 amino acids. Between the trimmed V and J ends, which lost 4 bases and 2 bases, there was a span of 9 bases. CDR3 DNA: TGTGCCAGCAGTTTACAGGGACCCTACGAGCAGTACTTC. Encoded protein: CASSLQGPYEQYF.

V gene TRBV19 combines with J gene TRBJ1-2; D is possibly TRBD1 (6 bases). This CDR3 has 15 residues. Germline lookup yields CDR1 LNHDA and CDR2 SQIVND (reference sequence). Trimming removed 0 bases at V and 3 bases at J, with 11 bases between. The DNA of the CDR3 is TGTGCCAGTAGTATAGATCCAACAGGGTACTATGGCTACACCTTC. Amino acids: CASSIDPTGYYGYTF. Filled out from reference TRBV19 and TRBJ1-2, the complete variable domain reads DGGITQSPKYLFRKEGQNVTLSCEQNLNHDAMYWYRQDPGQGLRLIYYSQIVNDFQKGDIAEGYSVSREKKESFPLTVTSAQKNPTAFYLCASSIDPTGYYGYTFGSGTRLTVV.

CDR3 region: CASSAGGSSYNEQFF. CDR3 sequence (DNA): TGCGCCAGCTCGGCGGGAGGGAGCTCCTACAATGAGCAGTTCTTC. The rearrangement joins TRBV5-1 to TRBJ2-1, with 9 bases fitting TRBD2. The junction had 5 bases not matched to a gene; V was cut back by 7 bases and J by 0 bases. The V gene's germline CDR1 is SGHRS and CDR2 YFSETQ. The CDR3 is 15 residues long.

The chain recombines TRBV9 with TRBJ2-2, with D possibly matching TRBD2 (6 bases). Germline V lookup: CDR1 SGDLS, CDR2 YYNGEE. The CDR3 consists of 13 residues. Trimming removed 4 bases at V and 10 bases at J, with 14 bases between. CDR3 amino acids: CASSLAGDSELFF. CDR3 bases: TGTGCCAGCAGCCTGGCCGGGGACTCGGAGCTGTTTTTT.

This clone appeared a single time. The chain recombines TRBV19 with TRBJ1-1; 9 bases align to TRBD1. Germline CDR1 LNHDA, CDR2 SQIVND (reference sequence). V was pared by 5 bases and J by 1 base, with 2 bases of the junction left unmatched. The CDR3 contains 14 residues. CDR3 in DNA: TGTGCCAGTAGTCGGGGACAGGGGAACACTGAAGCTTTCTTT. This encodes CASSRGQGNTEAFF. Full variable domain (rest looked up from reference TRBV19 and TRBJ1-1): DGGITQSPKYLFRKEGQNVTLSCEQNLNHDAMYWYRQDPGQGLRLIYYSQIVNDFQKGDIAEGYSVSREKKESFPLTVTSAQKNPTAFYLCASSRGQGNTEAFFGQGTRLTVV.

The chain employs TRBV15 and TRBJ1-5; tentatively, D is TRBD1 (6 bases). The CDR3 extends over 15 amino acids. V lost 1 base, J lost 7 bases, and 14 bases lay in between. Germline V gene lookup returns CDR1 LNHNV and CDR2 YYDKDF (reference sequence). The CDR3 is CATSRAVGAWQPQHF. For the CDR3, the DNA is TGTGCCACCAGCAGAGCAGTGGGGGCTTGGCAGCCCCAGCATTTT.

The V call is TRBV7-9, the J call TRBJ2-5; D gene ambiguous. V was shortened by 5 bases and J by 3 bases, with 4 bases between the two germline ends. This CDR3 has 11 residues. The germline V gene has CDR1 SEHNR and CDR2 FQNEAQ (reference sequence). This chain's CDR3 is CASSAEETQYF. The CDR3 DNA is TGTGCCAGCAGCGCCGAAGAGACCCAGTACTTC.

This rearrangement joins TRBV4-2 to TRBJ2-1; D unresolved. Germline CDR1 reads LGHNA; CDR2 reads YNFKEQ. V was trimmed by 0 bases and J by 6 bases, leaving 6 bases between them. The CDR3 is 13 residues long. The CDR3 loop reads CASSQDFVNEQFF. DNA of the CDR3: TGTGCCAGCAGCCAAGATTTCGTCAATGAGCAGTTCTTC.

This chain links TRBV28 with TRBJ2-2, with D possibly being TRBD1 or TRBD2 (6 bases each). The V end lost 10 bases, the J end lost 4 bases, and 13 bases lay between the germline ends. CDR1 and CDR2 (germline): MDHEN, SYDVKM. This CDR3 has 13 amino acids. The CDR3 region has the DNA TGTGCCACCCTTAGGGGGGTCACCGGGGAGCTGTTTTTT. Translating gives CATLRGVTGELFF.

The chain joins TRBV27 to TRBJ1-6, with D possibly matching TRBD1 (5 bases). This CDR3 spans 16 amino acids. Trimming removed 5 bases from V and 8 bases from J, with 19 bases in between. Germline lookup yields CDR1 MNHEY and CDR2 SMNVEV (reference sequence). The DNA for the CDR3 is TGTGCCAGCAGTACCTCAATGGGGGTTTCCTATTCACCCCTCCACTTT. This codes for CASSTSMGVSYSPLHF.

The gene calls are TRBV19 and TRBJ1-1, with a tentative D call TRBD1 (5 bases). The V and J ends lost 6 bases and 0 bases respectively, with 11 bases between them. This CDR3 comprises 14 residues. Germline assignment: CDR1 LNHDA and CDR2 SQIVND (reference sequence). The CDR3 nucleotides read TGTGCCAGTAGAAAGACAGAAATGAACACTGAAGCTTTCTTT. Its translation is CASRKTEMNTEAFF.

The chain recombines TRBV18 with TRBJ1-4; D not resolved. V lost 6 bases, J lost 4 bases, and 15 bases lay in between. Germline CDR1 and CDR2: KGHSH and LQKENI. The CDR3 length is 15 residues. This CDR3 reads CASSPLTNNNEKLFF. Written as DNA, the CDR3 is TGTGCCAGCTCGCCCCTGACAAACAATAATGAAAAACTGTTTTTT.

V usage is TRBV18 and J usage is TRBJ1-4, with D hard to call. Germline CDR1 is KGHSH and CDR2 is LQKENI. The CDR3 runs to 17 residues. V lost 3 bases to trimming and J lost 3 bases, with 17 bases between them. CDR3 region: CASSPYTGGSANEKLFF. CDR3 coding DNA: TGTGCCAGCTCACCGTACACGGGAGGGAGTGCTAATGAAAAACTGTTTTTT.

This sequence joins TRBV19 and TRBJ2-3; D may be TRBD1 or TRBD2 (5 bases each). The CDR3 has 16 residues. The germline CDR1 and CDR2 sequences are LNHDA and SQIVND (reference sequence). Between the trimmed V and J ends, which lost 4 bases and 7 bases, there was a span of 21 bases. CDR3 DNA sequence: TGTGCCAGTAGTACCCGGGATTCGGGGCCAGCGAATACGCAGTATTTT. It encodes CASSTRDSGPANTQYF.

The rearrangement uses TRBV4-1 and TRBJ1-3, with 7 bases fitting TRBD1. Germline V lookup: CDR1 MGHRA, CDR2 YSYEKL. Unmatched junction bases numbered 6, after V lost 1 base and J lost 0 bases. This CDR3 contains 17 residues. The CDR3 DNA reads as TGCGCCAGCAGCCAAGTACAGGGGAGACTCTCTGGAAACACCATATATTTT. The encoded protein is CASSQVQGRLSGNTIYF.

This clone came up once. The chain joins TRBV4-1 to TRBJ1-2; D unclear. The CDR3 sequence is 16 residues long. Germline V CDR1 and CDR2: MGHRA, YSYEKL. The V gene lost 0 bases and the J gene lost 4 bases, with 15 bases spanning the gap. CDR3 protein: CASSQDDRSQGYGYTF. In nucleotides, the CDR3 is TGCGCCAGCAGCCAAGACGATCGCTCCCAAGGCTATGGCTACACCTTC.

This sequence joins TRBV19 and TRBJ2-3, with D possibly matching TRBD1 (5 bases). This CDR3 is built from 14 residues. CDR1 is LNHDA, CDR2 SQIVND, per germline (reference sequence). V lost 5 bases and J 5 bases, leaving 14 bases between the germline ends. The CDR3 here is CASSPYPRVDTQYF. The CDR3 DNA is TGTGCCAGTAGTCCCTACCCCAGGGTAGATACGCAGTATTTT.

This chain links TRBV19 with TRBJ2-7; 10 bases line up with TRBD1. CDR3 length: 15 amino acids. CDR1 and CDR2 from the germline V gene are LNHDA and SQIVND (reference sequence). The ends lost 4 bases at V and 3 bases at J; junction bases unmatched: 6. CDR3 in DNA: TGTGCCAGTAGTAGGGGGGGACAGGGGCTCTACGAGCAGTACGTC. Its translation: CASSRGGQGLYEQYV.

This chain uses TRBV19 with TRBJ1-6; D call uncertain. The CDR3 is made up of 16 amino acids. Per the germline V gene, CDR1 is LNHDA and CDR2 is SQIVND (reference sequence). V dropped 7 bases and J dropped 9 bases, with 22 bases sitting between them. CDR3 nucleotides: TGTGCCAGTACCCATCACCGGCTTTGGGTGAGTTCACCCCTCCACTTT. This gives the protein CASTHHRLWVSSPLHF.

The chain combines TRBV9 with TRBJ2-4; the D gene is possibly TRBD2 (5 bases). Germline assignment: CDR1 SGDLS and CDR2 YYNGEE. Trimming removed 0 bases from V and 3 bases from J, with 10 bases in between. CDR3 length equals 15 residues. CDR3 amino acids: CASSVAGIGKNIQYF. Here the CDR3 DNA reads TGTGCCAGCAGCGTAGCCGGGATTGGCAAAAACATTCAGTACTTC.

V gene TRBV4-3 combines with J gene TRBJ1-2; no reliable D call. Per the germline V gene, CDR1 is LGHNA and CDR2 is YSLEER. Trimming removed 2 bases at V and 4 bases at J, with 8 bases between. The CDR3 length is 13 residues. The CDR3 is CASSQLGVYGYTF. The CDR3, as DNA: TGCGCCAGCAGCCAACTCGGGGTCTATGGCTACACCTTC.

The chain carries TRBV5-5 and TRBJ1-2; weak D call: TRBD1 (5 bases). The CDR3 spans 15 residues. The germline V gene encodes CDR1 SGHKS and CDR2 YYEKEE (reference sequence). V gave up 4 bases and J gave up 0 bases, with 13 bases separating them. CDR3 sequence reads: CASSPSGGANYGYTF. CDR3 DNA sequence: TGTGCCAGCAGCCCTTCGGGAGGGGCTAACTATGGCTACACCTTC. The whole variable domain, filled in from reference TRBV5-5 and TRBJ1-2, reads DAGVTQSPTHLIKTRGQQVTLRCSPISGHKSVSWYQQVLGQGPQFIFQYYEKEERGRGNFPDRFSARQFPNYSSELNVNALLLGDSALYLCASSPSGGANYGYTFGSGTRLTVV.